This T cell receptor beta chain was sequenced for a study of OX40 agonist ivuxolimab in advanced cancers. The study's findings and limits: The specificity for antigen of the expanded peripheral T cells was not determined.

Only one count was recorded for this clone. Antigen unknown. Repertoires were generated with immunoSEQ multiplex PCR, while TCRdb's copy carries only in-frame clones and drops some. The data hold some 58,000 clones, with around 87% observed a single time. The germline CDR1 and CDR2 sequences are MDHEN and SYDVKM. V lost 2 bases, J lost 3 bases, and 10 bases lay in between. The CDR3 spans 14 residues. This clonotype was obtained from an adult with an advanced solid tumor such as melanoma, head and neck, liver or kidney cancer. This chain joins TRBV28 and TRBJ1-2; no definite D call. The source was CD4+ or CD8+ T cells sorted from blood, collected in a trial of the OX40 agonist ivuxolimab. The CDR3 here is CASSLGYQYYGYTF. In DNA, the CDR3 is TGTGCCAGCAGTTTAGGGTATCAATACTATGGCTACACCTTC.